Reported below is one T cell receptor beta chain. Its specificity is unknown. The CDR3 spans 13 residues. V was shortened by 6 bases and J by 7 bases, with 16 bases between the two germline ends. Germline assignment: CDR1 MDHEN and CDR2 SYDVKM. Molecular barcoding with unique molecular identifiers was used for the TCRbeta library. One entry per CDR3 protein results from TCRdb running MiXCR on the PCR reads. The table has about 900,000 distinct CDR3 sequences, about 30% seen once. The data stem from a study of T-cell reconstitution after alpha-beta-depleted transplantation in children. Overall study findings and caveats: Expanded graft clones numbering several hundred reportedly gave rise to alpha-beta T cells about two months after transplant. The authors attributed T-cell counts and diversity one year after transplant mostly to newly produced T cells.

This clonotype was obtained from a boy under two years old who had a stem cell transplant for SCID, so the T cells may come from the graft donor. The source was PBMCs, mostly from graft donor cells, collected 360 days after TCRalphabeta/CD19-depleted stem cell transplant. The genes are TRBV28 and TRBJ2-7; D call uncertain. CDR3 DNA: TGTGCCAGCAGCCCCGGTTTAGGCAGGGAGCAGTACTTC. Protein sequence: CASSPGLGREQYF.